A selection of T cell receptor beta chains follows, all from one sample in a study of blood T cells in healthy people across ages. TCRdb passed the 5' RACE reads through MiXCR, listing each CDR3 protein once. Of 1.5 million or so distinct CDR3 sequences in the sample, roughly 43% are singletons; the top ten hold approximately 4%. The sequenced material came from blood. These receptors all come from a woman in her late teens or twenties in good health. Both conserved end residues are part of each CDR3. The order of the fields is D gene, J gene, V gene, clone size, CDR3 protein, CDR3 DNA. A D gene is named only where the DNA matches it firmly. Clone size is stated in some rows and not others, as once, few, many or a class when expanded.

>TRBD1|TRBJ2-1|TRBV27|.
CASRHYKTGGWDEQFF
TGTGCCAGCAGACATTACAAGACAGGGGGATGGGATGAGCAGTTCTTC
>.|TRBJ2-4|TRBV7-9|.
CASSRDRLEETRYF
TGTGCCAGCAGCCGCGACAGGCTCGAAGAGACCCGGTACTTC
>TRBD2|TRBJ2-1|TRBV6-2/TRBV6-3|.
CASRKGVSGRPYNEQFF
TGTGCCAGCAGGAAAGGGGTTAGCGGGAGGCCCTACAATGAGCAGTTCTTC
>.|TRBJ2-5|TRBV25-1|few
CASSIRQGGETQYF
TGTGCCAGCAGTATAAGACAGGGAGGGGAGACCCAGTACTTC
>TRBD1|TRBJ1-1|TRBV5-1|.
CASSLTGEGAFF
TGCGCCAGCAGCTTGACAGGGGAAGGAGCTTTCTTT
>.|TRBJ1-2|TRBV28|.
CASRKPRQGRLYGYTF
TGTGCCAGCAGGAAACCGCGGCAGGGGCGGCTCTATGGCTACACCTTC
>.|TRBJ2-2|TRBV4-1|.
CASSPLDSLGTGELFF
TGCGCCAGCAGCCCACTCGACAGCCTGGGGACCGGGGAGCTGTTTTTT
>TRBD2|TRBJ2-5|TRBV29-1|.
CSSLLGGGQTQYF
TGCAGCTCTCTCCTCGGGGGGGGACAGACCCAGTACTTC
>TRBD1|TRBJ2-7|TRBV27|few
CASSLLGRGRNEQYF
TGTGCCAGCAGTTTATTGGGCAGGGGGAGAAACGAGCAGTACTTC
>.|TRBJ2-1|TRBV2|.
CASSAGWGNNEQFF
TGTGCCAGCAGTGCTGGGTGGGGGAACAATGAGCAGTTCTTC
>TRBD1|TRBJ1-2|TRBV7-2|.
CASSRDRDPGYIF
TGTGCCAGCAGCCGGGACAGGGATCCTGGCTACATCTTC
>TRBD2|TRBJ2-7|TRBV28|.
CASTKREGDEQYF
TGTGCCAGCACCAAGCGGGAGGGGGACGAGCAGTACTTC
>.|TRBJ2-1|TRBV10-3|.
CAISESGNYNEQFF
TGTGCCATCAGTGAGTCAGGCAACTACAATGAGCAGTTCTTC
>TRBD1|TRBJ2-3|TRBV4-2|.
CASSLGQVYSDTQYF
TGTGCCAGCAGCCTAGGACAGGTATACTCAGATACGCAGTATTTT
>.|TRBJ1-4|TRBV7-8|.
CASSSGRLPTNEKLFF
TGTGCCAGCAGCTCAGGGCGGTTGCCAACTAATGAAAAACTGTTTTTT
>.|TRBJ2-1|TRBV6-2/TRBV6-3|.
CASSSGVSYNEQFF
TGTGCCAGCAGTTCCGGGGTGTCCTACAATGAGCAGTTCTTC
>.|TRBJ2-3|TRBV15|.
CATSRGQGGDTQYF
TGTGCCACCAGCAGAGGACAGGGAGGCGATACGCAGTATTTT
>TRBD2|TRBJ2-5|TRBV2|.
CASRLAGVFDEQYF
TGTGCCAGCAGGCTAGCGGGAGTTTTTGATGAGCAGTACTTC
>TRBD2|TRBJ2-5|TRBV28|few
CASSSRDYYAQETQYF
TGTGCCAGCAGTTCCCGGGACTATTATGCCCAAGAGACCCAGTACTTC
>.|TRBJ1-2|TRBV20-1|few
CSAMIPAVVGYTF
TGCAGTGCTATGATACCTGCAGTTGTGGGCTACACCTTC
>.|TRBJ1-5|TRBV21-1|once
CASSKSQGHQHF
TGTGCCAGCAGCAAATCCCAGGGACACCAGCATTTT
>.|TRBJ1-4|TRBV7-2|many
CASSLAGTNEKLFF
TGTGCCAGCAGCTTAGCGGGAACTAATGAAAAACTGTTTTTT
>.|TRBJ2-6|TRBV5-6|.
CASSFRVRSGANVLTF
TGTGCCAGCAGCTTCAGGGTTAGGTCTGGGGCCAACGTCCTGACTTTC
>.|TRBJ1-1|TRBV6-2/TRBV6-3|.
CASSYGGDSEAFF
TGTGCCAGCAGTTACGGGGGTGATAGTGAAGCTTTCTTT
>TRBD1|TRBJ2-2|TRBV29-1|.
CSGTGNTGELFF
TGCAGTGGGACAGGGAACACCGGGGAGCTGTTTTTT
>.|TRBJ2-7|TRBV12-3/TRBV12-4|.
CASREGKLAGEQYF
TGTGCCAGCAGAGAGGGGAAGCTAGCTGGCGAGCAGTACTTC
>TRBD1|TRBJ1-2|TRBV20-1|.
CSAGGQGAVGYTF
TGCAGTGCTGGCGGACAGGGGGCCGTTGGCTACACCTTC
>.|TRBJ2-1|TRBV20-1|.
CSAALRGASEQFF
TGCAGTGCCGCCCTGCGCGGGGCTAGCGAGCAGTTCTTC
>TRBD2|TRBJ2-5|TRBV7-2|.
CASSGGLAEGTQYF
TGTGCCAGCAGCGGCGGACTAGCGGAAGGGACCCAGTACTTC
>.|TRBJ2-7|TRBV6-6|few
CASSYSYGSYEQYF
TGTGCCAGCAGTTACTCTTATGGTTCCTACGAGCAGTACTTC
>TRBD1|TRBJ1-2|TRBV6-5|few
CASSLQTGTGYYGYTF
TGTGCCAGCAGTTTGCAGACCGGGACAGGGTACTACGGCTACACCTTC
>.|TRBJ2-7|TRBV28|.
CASSLSGTAPYEQYF
TGTGCCAGCAGTTTATCCGGGACGGCCCCCTACGAGCAGTACTTC
>TRBD2|TRBJ2-1|TRBV20-1|.
CSARPLAGGPNEQFF
TGCAGTGCTAGACCACTAGCGGGGGGGCCGAATGAGCAGTTCTTC
>.|TRBJ2-3|TRBV29-1|.
CSVAPRASADTQYF
TGCAGCGTTGCCCCTAGAGCTAGCGCAGATACGCAGTATTTT
>.|TRBJ2-3|TRBV7-2|once
CASSLQTPGDTQYF
TGTGCCAGCAGCCTGCAAACCCCTGGGGATACGCAGTATTTT
>.|TRBJ2-4|TRBV20-1|.
CSATTGRLAKNIQYF
TGCAGTGCTACAACAGGGAGGCTAGCCAAAAACATTCAGTACTTC
>TRBD1|TRBJ1-6|TRBV7-8|.
CASSLLPGGSNSPLHF
TGTGCCAGCAGCTTACTCCCAGGGGGGTCTAATTCACCCCTCCACTTT
>.|TRBJ1-1|TRBV29-1|.
CSAGWAEAFF
TGCAGCGCTGGCTGGGCTGAAGCTTTCTTT
>.|TRBJ1-2|TRBV7-2|.
CASSSGRWGRDYGYTF
TGTGCCAGCAGCTCCGGGCGGTGGGGTCGGGACTATGGCTACACCTTC
>.|TRBJ1-4|TRBV20-1|.
CSAREGSAGRPTNEKLFF
TGCAGTGCTAGAGAAGGATCGGCAGGGCGGCCAACTAATGAAAAACTGTTTTTT
>.|TRBJ2-3|TRBV4-1|.
CASSHQPGRDTQYF
TGCGCCAGCAGCCATCAACCAGGGAGAGATACGCAGTATTTT
>TRBD2|TRBJ2-3|TRBV20-1|few
CSASGGSGPTDTQYF
TGCAGTGCTTCGGGGGGTAGCGGGCCCACAGATACGCAGTATTTT
>.|TRBJ1-2|TRBV20-1|.
CSVILQLNYGYTF
TGCAGTGTCATATTACAGCTTAACTATGGCTACACCTTC
>.|TRBJ2-1|TRBV6-5|.
CASSYSSQLDNEQFF
TGTGCCAGCAGTTACTCGAGCCAGCTAGACAATGAGCAGTTCTTC
>.|TRBJ1-2|TRBV7-2|.
CASRLWGAGSNYGYTF
TGTGCCAGCAGACTCTGGGGGGCAGGGTCCAACTATGGCTACACCTTC
>.|TRBJ1-2|TRBV5-1|many
CASAVGANYGYTF
TGCGCCAGCGCCGTCGGAGCTAACTATGGCTACACCTTC
>TRBD1|TRBJ1-5|TRBV5-5|.
CASSSRGQGGSNQPQHF
TGTGCCAGCAGCTCCCGGGGACAGGGAGGGAGCAATCAGCCCCAGCATTTT
>.|TRBJ1-2|TRBV5-1|few
CASSSYGGYGYTF
TGCGCCAGCAGCTCCTACGGGGGTTATGGCTACACCTTC